The clone carrying this TCR beta chain was counted at least ten times. The CDR3 end falls 3 residues outside the read, so it is completed with the germline J gene. This sample stems from a study of T cell clonality in common variable immunodeficiency. Some clones are missing from TCRdb's copy, which holds only in-frame ones; the method was immunoSEQ multiplex PCR. Found here are approximately 45,000 clones, no singletons; the ten largest cover approximately 2%. Most patients and controls had Caucasian heritage. The CDR3 length is 14 residues. V lost 6 bases and J 8 bases, leaving 16 bases between the germline ends.

This chain uses TRBV12-3 or TRBV12-4 with TRBJ1-4, with unresolved D. Input material: peripheral blood mononuclear cells. This TCR derives from a person aged 18 to 69 in good health. CDR3: CASSPRGSEEKLFF. Partial CDR3 DNA: TGTGCCAGCAGCCCTCGAGGGTCTGAAGAAAAA.